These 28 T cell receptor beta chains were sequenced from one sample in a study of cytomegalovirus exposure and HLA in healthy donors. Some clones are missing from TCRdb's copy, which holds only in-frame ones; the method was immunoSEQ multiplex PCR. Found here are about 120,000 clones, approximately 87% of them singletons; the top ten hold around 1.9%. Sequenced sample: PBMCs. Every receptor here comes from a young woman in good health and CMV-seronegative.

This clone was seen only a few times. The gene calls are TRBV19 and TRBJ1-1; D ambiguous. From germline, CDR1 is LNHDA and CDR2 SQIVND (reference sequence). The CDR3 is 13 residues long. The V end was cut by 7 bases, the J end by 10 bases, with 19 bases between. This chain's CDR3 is CASTPVRQGVAFF. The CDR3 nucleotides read TGTGCCAGTACCCCCGTGCGACAAGGTGTAGCTTTCTTT.

As DNA, the CDR3 is TGCAGCGTTGAAGCGACAGGCAACTCTGGAAACACCATATATTTT. Amino acid sequence: CSVEATGNSGNTIYF. This chain connects TRBV29-1 to TRBJ1-3, with D perhaps matching TRBD1 (6 bases). The germline V gene encodes CDR1 SQVTM and CDR2 ANQGSEA. The CDR3 is made up of 15 amino acids. The V end lost 1 base, the J end lost 0 bases, and 10 bases lay between the germline ends.

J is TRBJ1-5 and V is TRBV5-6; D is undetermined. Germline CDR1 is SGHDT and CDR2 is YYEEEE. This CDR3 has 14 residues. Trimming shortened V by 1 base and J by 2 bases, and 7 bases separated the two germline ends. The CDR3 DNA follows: TGTGCCAGCAGCTTGTTGGCGGGCAATCAGCCCCAGCATTTT. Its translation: CASSLLAGNQPQHF.

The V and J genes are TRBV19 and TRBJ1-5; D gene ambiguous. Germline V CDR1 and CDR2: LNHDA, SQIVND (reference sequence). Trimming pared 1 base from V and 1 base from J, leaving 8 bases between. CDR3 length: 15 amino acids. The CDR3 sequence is CASSIAGRSNQPQHF. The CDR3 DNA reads TGTGCCAGTAGTATAGCAGGAAGAAGCAATCAGCCCCAGCATTTT.

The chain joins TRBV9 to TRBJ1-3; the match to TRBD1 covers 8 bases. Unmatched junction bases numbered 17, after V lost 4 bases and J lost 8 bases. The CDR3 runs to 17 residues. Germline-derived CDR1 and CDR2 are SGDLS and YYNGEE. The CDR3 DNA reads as TGTGCCAGCAGCCCAAGGGACAGGCATCGACTAGGGGACACCATATATTTT. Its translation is CASSPRDRHRLGDTIYF.

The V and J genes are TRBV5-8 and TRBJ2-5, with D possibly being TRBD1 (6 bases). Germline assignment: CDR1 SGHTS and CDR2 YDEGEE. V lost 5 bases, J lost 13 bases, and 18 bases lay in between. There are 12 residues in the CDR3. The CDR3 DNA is TGTGCCAGCAGACCCTCACAGGGAATTCTGTACTTC. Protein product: CASRPSQGILYF.

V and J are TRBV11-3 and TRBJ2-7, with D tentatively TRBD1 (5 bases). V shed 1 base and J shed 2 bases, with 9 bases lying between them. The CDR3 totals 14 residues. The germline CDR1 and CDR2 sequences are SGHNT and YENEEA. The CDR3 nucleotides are TGTGCCAGCAGCTTAGCCGTGGGGCCCTACGAGCAGTACTTC. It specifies CASSLAVGPYEQYF.

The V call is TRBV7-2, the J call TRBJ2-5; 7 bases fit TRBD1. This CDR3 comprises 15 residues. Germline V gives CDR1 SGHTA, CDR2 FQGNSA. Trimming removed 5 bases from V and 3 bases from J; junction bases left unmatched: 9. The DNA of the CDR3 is TGTGCCAGCAGCAAGGACAGGACCTCTAAAGAGACCCAGTACTTC. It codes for CASSKDRTSKETQYF.

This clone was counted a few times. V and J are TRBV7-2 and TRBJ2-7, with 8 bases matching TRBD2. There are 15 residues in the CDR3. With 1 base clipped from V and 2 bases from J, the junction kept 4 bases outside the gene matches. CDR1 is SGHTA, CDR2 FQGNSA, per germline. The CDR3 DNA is TGTGCCAGCAGCTTAGGCCGGGGGGGCGCCTACGAGCAGTACTTC. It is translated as CASSLGRGGAYEQYF. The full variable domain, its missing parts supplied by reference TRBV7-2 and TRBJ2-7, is GAGVSQSPSNKVTEKGKDVELRCDPISGHTALYWYRQSLGQGLEFLIYFQGNSAPDKSGLPSDRFSAERTGGSVSTLTIQRTQQEDSAVYLCASSLGRGGAYEQYFGPGTRLTVT.

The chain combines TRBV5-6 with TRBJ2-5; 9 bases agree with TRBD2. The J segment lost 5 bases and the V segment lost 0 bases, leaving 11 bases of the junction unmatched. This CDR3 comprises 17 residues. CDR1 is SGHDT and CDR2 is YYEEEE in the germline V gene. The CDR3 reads CASSLEERAGGPETQYF. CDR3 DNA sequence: TGTGCCAGCAGCTTGGAGGAGAGGGCGGGGGGGCCGGAGACCCAGTACTTC.

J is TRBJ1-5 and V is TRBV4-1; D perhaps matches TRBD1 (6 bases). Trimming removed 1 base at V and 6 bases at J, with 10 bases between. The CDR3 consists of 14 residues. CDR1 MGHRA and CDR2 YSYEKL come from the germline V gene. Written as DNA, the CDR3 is TGCGCCAGCAGCCAAGGGCAGGGGTTTCAGCCCCAGCATTTT. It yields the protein CASSQGQGFQPQHF.

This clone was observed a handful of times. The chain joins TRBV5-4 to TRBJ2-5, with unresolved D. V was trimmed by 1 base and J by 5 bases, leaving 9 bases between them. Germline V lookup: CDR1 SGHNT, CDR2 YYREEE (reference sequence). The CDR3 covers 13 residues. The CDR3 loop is CASSLHQKETQYF. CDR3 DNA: TGTGCCAGCAGCTTGCATCAGAAGGAGACCCAGTACTTC.

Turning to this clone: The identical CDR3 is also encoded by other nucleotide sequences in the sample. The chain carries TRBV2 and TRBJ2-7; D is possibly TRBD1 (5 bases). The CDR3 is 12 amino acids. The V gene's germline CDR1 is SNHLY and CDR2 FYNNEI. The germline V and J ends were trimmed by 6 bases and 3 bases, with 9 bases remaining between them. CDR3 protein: CASRSDSYEQYF. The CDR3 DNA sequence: TGTGCCAGCAGATCCGACAGCTACGAGCAGTACTTC.

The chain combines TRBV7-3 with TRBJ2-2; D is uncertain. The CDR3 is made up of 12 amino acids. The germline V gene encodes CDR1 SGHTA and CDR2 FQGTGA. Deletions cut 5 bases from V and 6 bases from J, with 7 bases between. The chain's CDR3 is CASSPGSGELFF. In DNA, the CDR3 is TGTGCCAGCAGCCCAGGATCCGGGGAGCTGTTTTTT.

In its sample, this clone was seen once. CDR3: CSVSRDRVDGYTF. DNA for the CDR3: TGCAGCGTTTCTCGGGACAGGGTGGATGGCTACACCTTC. This chain uses TRBV29-1 with TRBJ1-2; 9 nucleotides match TRBD1. With 5 bases clipped from V and 6 bases from J, the junction kept 7 bases outside the gene matches. CDR1 and CDR2 from the germline V gene are SQVTM and ANQGSEA. This CDR3 comprises 13 residues.

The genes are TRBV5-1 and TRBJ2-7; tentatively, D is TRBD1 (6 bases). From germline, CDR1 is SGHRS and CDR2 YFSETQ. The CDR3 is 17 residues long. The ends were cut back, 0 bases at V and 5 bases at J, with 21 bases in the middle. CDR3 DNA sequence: TGCGCCAGCAGCTTGGTTCAGGCAGGGGCGATATCCCACGAGCAGTACTTC. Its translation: CASSLVQAGAISHEQYF.

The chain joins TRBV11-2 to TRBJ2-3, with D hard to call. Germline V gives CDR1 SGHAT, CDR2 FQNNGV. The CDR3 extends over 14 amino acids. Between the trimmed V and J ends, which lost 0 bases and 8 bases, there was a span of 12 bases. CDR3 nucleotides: TGTGCCAGCAGCTTAGATCTAAGCCGGGTTACGCAGTATTTT. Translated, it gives CASSLDLSRVTQYF.

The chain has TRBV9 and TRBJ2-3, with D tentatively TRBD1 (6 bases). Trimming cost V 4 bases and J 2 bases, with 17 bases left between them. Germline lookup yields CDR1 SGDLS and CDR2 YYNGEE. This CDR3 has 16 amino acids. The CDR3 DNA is TGTGCCAGCAGCCCCCGACAGGCGACTTACACAGATACGCAGTATTTT. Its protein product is CASSPRQATYTDTQYF.

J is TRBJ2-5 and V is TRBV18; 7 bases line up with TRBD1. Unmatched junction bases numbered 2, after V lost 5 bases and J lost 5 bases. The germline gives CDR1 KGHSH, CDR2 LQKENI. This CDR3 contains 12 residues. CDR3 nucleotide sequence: TGTGCCAGCTCATCCAGGGGGGAGACCCAGTACTTC. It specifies CASSSRGETQYF.

CDR3 DNA: TGTGCCAGCAGCCAGACTAGCGGGGGGGTTACCCGCGAGCAGTACTTC. Translation gives CASSQTSGGVTREQYF. The rearrangement uses TRBV4-2 and TRBJ2-7; 14 nucleotides match TRBD2. The CDR3 totals 16 residues. Germline-derived CDR1 and CDR2 are LGHNA and YNFKEQ. J lost 6 bases, V lost 3 bases, and 7 bases had no gene match.

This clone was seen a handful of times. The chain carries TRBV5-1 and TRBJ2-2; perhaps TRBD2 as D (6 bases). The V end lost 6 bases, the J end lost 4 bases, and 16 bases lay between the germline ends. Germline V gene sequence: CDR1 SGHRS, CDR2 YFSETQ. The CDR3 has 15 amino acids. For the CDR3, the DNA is TGCGCCAGCACGCCCTCGGGGGTAGGCACCGGGGAGCTGTTTTTT. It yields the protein CASTPSGVGTGELFF.

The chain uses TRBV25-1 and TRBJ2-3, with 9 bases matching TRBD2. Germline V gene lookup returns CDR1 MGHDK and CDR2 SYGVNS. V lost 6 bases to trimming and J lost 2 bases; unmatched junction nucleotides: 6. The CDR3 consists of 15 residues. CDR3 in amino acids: CASRAGGPDTDTQYF. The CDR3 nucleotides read TGTGCCAGCAGAGCGGGGGGACCAGACACAGATACGCAGTATTTT.

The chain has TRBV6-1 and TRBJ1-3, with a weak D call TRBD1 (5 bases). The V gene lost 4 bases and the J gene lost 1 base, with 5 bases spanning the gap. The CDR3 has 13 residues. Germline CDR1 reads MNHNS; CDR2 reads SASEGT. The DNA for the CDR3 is TGTGCCAGCAGTGGGACATCTGGAAACACCATATATTTT. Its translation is CASSGTSGNTIYF.

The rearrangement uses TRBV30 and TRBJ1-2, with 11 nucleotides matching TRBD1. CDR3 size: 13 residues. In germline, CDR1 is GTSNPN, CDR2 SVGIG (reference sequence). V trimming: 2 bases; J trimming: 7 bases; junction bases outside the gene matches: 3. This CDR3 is CAWSPDRGLGYTF. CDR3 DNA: TGTGCCTGGAGTCCGGACAGGGGGCTTGGCTACACCTTC.

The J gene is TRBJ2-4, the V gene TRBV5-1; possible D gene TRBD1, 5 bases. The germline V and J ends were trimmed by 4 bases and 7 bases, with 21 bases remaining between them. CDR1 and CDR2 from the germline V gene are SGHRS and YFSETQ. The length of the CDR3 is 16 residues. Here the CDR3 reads CASSKVPGSKKNIQYF. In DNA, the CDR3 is TGCGCCAGCAGCAAAGTCCCAGGGTCGAAGAAGAACATTCAGTACTTC.

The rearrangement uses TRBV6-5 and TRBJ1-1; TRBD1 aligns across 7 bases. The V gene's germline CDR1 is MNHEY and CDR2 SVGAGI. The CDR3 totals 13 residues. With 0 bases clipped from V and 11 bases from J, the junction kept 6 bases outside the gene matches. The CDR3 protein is CASSYSTTGFAFF. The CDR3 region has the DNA TGTGCCAGCAGTTACTCAACGACAGGGTTTGCTTTCTTT.

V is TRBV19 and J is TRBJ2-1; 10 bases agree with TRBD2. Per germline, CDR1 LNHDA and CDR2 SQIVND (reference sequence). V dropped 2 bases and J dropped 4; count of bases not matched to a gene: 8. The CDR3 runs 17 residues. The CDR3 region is CASSIWGGLAEYNEQFF. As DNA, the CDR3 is TGTGCCAGTAGTATATGGGGCGGACTAGCGGAGTACAATGAGCAGTTCTTC.

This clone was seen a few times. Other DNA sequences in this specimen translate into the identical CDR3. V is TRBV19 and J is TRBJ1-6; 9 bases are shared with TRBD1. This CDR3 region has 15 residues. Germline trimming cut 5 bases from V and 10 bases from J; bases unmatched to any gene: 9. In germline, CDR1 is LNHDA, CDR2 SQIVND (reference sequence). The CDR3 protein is CASSSTGQGNSPLHF. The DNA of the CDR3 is TGTGCCAGTAGTTCCACCGGACAGGGGAACTCACCCCTCCACTTT.